A few counts support the clone carrying this T cell receptor (beta chain). Its antigen remains unknown. The observed sequence ends 3 residues before the CDR3 terminus, with the missing tail filled in from the germline J gene. The CDR3 runs to 13 residues. The germline CDR1 and CDR2 sequences are LNHDA and SQIVND (reference sequence). Trimming removed 4 bases at V and 3 bases at J, with 10 bases between. Using immunoSEQ multiplex PCR, the repertoire was profiled, and TCRdb retains in-frame clones only, with some absent. The sample has around 30,000 clones, none seen only once. This specimen comes from a study of T cell clonality in common variable immunodeficiency. Points from the study as a whole: CVID subjects showed higher TCRbeta clonality than healthy controls. Fewer deletions and N-nucleotide insertions were reportedly seen in common variable immunodeficiency TCR beta sequences. CVID subjects shared fewer TCRbeta clones than healthy controls did.

The source is a human donor with common variable immunodeficiency. The sample consisted of peripheral blood mononuclear cells. The chain combines TRBV19 with TRBJ2-7; a possible D gene is TRBD2 (6 bases). The covered CDR3 bases are TGTGCCAGTAGTAGCGGGATGGTCTACGAG. Its translation is CASSSGMVYE. The complete CDR3 protein is CASSSGMVYEQYF.